The sample holds a few counts of the clone carrying this TCR beta chain. Its target is unknown. Just one base apart from a much larger clone, this may be a read error. All patients were treatment-naive before thyroid surgery. TCRdb re-analyzed the PCR reads using MiXCR. Of about 92,000 clones listed, around 14% were seen once; the top ten hold roughly 3.9%. The sample belongs to a study of metastatic and nonmetastatic thyroid tumors. Regarding the study as a whole: Malignant tumors reportedly showed significantly higher TCR beta diversity than benign nodules in both blood and tumor.

Germline V gene lookup returns CDR1 DFQATT and CDR2 SNEGSKA (reference sequence). V was cut by 5 bases and J by 12 bases, with 8 bases left in between. The CDR3 loop spans 8 amino acids. Sequencing used blood. J is TRBJ2-7 and V is TRBV20-1; D remains unclear. This TCR was recovered from a female donor with papillary thyroid cancer or a benign thyroid nodule (not recorded which). Some clones in this sample may be carry-over from other donors' samples. The CDR3 DNA reads TGCAGTGCTGACCCATTGTACTTC. Translation gives CSADPLYF.